Detailed here is one T cell receptor (beta chain). This record comes from a study of CD8 T cells in Susac syndrome. Healthy donors served as age- and sex-matched controls. V was cut by 8 bases and J by 2 bases, with 21 bases left in between. The CDR3 loop spans 17 amino acids. With random hexamers, roughly 0.45 to 1 ug RNA was reverse transcribed. TCRdb recomputed calls from the immunoSEQ multiplex PCR reads with MiXCR, one row per CDR3 protein. The data hold approximately 26,000 distinct CDR3 sequences, with 94% observed a single time. The receptor was isolated from a human donor in good health. The chain recombines TRBV12-3 or TRBV12-4 with TRBJ2-2; D is undetermined. Sequencing was performed on CD8+ T cells from PBMCs. The CDR3 sequence is CASGPQTKLTNTGELFF. The CDR3 bases are TGTGCCAGCGGACCACAGACGAAATTGACTAACACCGGGGAGCTGTTTTTT.